This is a list of T cell receptor beta chains from one sample in a study of blood T cell repertoires in COVID-19. The assay was immunoSEQ multiplex PCR, and TCRdb's table has in-frame clones only and misses some. The table lists some 48,000 clones, 84% of them singletons. The sequencing input was peripheral blood. These receptors all stem from a human donor in a cohort sampled during active COVID-19. Both conserved end residues are trimmed from each CDR3. Clone size appears in some rows only: once, few, many, or a class for an expanded clone.

abundance | v_gene | CDR3aa
- | TRBV5-8 | ASSSRQNVNSPLH
once | TRBV30 | AWSSGRGGYT
- | TRBV11-3 | ASSLGPGGWNEQF
- | TRBV15 | ATSRGQGNEKLF
- | TRBV7-2 | ASRKAGAADTQY
- | TRBV3-1/TRBV3-2 | ASSPRDSGSREQF
once | TRBV7-2 | ASSWGGSTDTQY
- | TRBV4-2 | ASSQEPSGTILAKNIQY
- | TRBV7-2 | ASSTGTVVNEQF
- | TRBV27 | ASSLRGESYNSPLH
- | TRBV11-2 | ASSLEAAGELF
- | TRBV7-2 | ASSLAMGGGRYEQY
- | TRBV3-1/TRBV3-2 | ASSPPLAGAIKNIQY
- | TRBV5-6 | ASSLGQGWGNTIY
- | TRBV7-9 | ASSLGQGPLGTEAF
- | TRBV24-1 | ATSDPGTSGFDEQF
- | TRBV11-2 | ASSSLSGNTIY
- | TRBV28 | ASTSGERMGDGELF
- | TRBV24-1 | ATSDGRVYT
- | TRBV5-1 | ASSLAPSSGGPSTDTQY
- | TRBV11-2 | ASRGLETREKLF
- | TRBV28 | ASSFPGFNGYT
- | TRBV29-1 | SVDGQDTDTQY
- | TRBV14 | ASSPRVRGLGEQF
- | TRBV27 | ASSLRGLGNQPQH
- | TRBV7-2 | ASRLTAGNEKLF
- | TRBV28 | ATFLNEQF
- | TRBV14 | ASSGRTYTGELF
- | TRBV6-2/TRBV6-3 | ASSPLTPTGPEETQY
- | TRBV7-2 | ASSLGSGGPYEQY
- | TRBV7-6 | ASSYTSGGGTGELF
- | TRBV5-1 | ASSGDPQGAGNTIY
few | TRBV7-3 | ASSLRTEGTEAF